One T cell receptor (beta chain) is described in this entry. V dropped 3 bases and J dropped 5; count of bases not matched to a gene: 7. The CDR3 has 16 amino acids. Germline V gives CDR1 SGHTA, CDR2 FQGNSA. This specimen comes from a study of CD8+ T cells in alopecia areata. cDNA prepared by RNA extraction and subsequent reverse transcription served as the template for sequencing. Sequenced by immunoSEQ multiplex PCR; TCRdb stores in-frame clones only, minus some. The sample consists of approximately 150,000 clones, 67% of them appearing once. This chain uses TRBV7-2 with TRBJ2-1; TRBD1 matches 10 bases. This sequence originates from a human donor with alopecia areata. The starting material was CD8+ T cells sorted from blood, obtained at week 0. CDR3 loop: CASSLRTGGHHNEQFF. CDR3 nucleotides: TGTGCCAGCAGCTTGAGGACAGGGGGACACCACAATGAGCAGTTCTTC. The full variable domain, with the rest looked up from reference TRBV7-2 and TRBJ2-1, is GAGVSQSPSNKVTEKGKDVELRCDPISGHTALYWYRQSLGQGLEFLIYFQGNSAPDKSGLPSDRFSAERTGGSVSTLTIQRTQQEDSAVYLCASSLRTGGHHNEQFFGPGTRLTVL.